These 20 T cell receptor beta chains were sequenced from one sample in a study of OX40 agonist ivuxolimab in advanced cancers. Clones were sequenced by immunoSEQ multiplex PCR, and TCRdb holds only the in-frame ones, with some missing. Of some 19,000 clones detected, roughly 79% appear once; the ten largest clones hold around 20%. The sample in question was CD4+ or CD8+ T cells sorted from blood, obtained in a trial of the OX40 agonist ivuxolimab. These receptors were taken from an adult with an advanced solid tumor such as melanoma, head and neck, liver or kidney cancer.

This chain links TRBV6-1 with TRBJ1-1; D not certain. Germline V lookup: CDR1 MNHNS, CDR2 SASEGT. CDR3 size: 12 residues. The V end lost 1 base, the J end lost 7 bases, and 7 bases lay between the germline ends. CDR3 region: CASSEGQGEAFF. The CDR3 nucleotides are TGTGCCAGCAGTGAAGGACAAGGTGAAGCTTTCTTT.

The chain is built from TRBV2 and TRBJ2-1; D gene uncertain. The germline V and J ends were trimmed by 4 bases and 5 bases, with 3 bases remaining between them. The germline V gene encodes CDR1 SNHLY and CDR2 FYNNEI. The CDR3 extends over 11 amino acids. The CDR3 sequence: CASSGHNEQFF. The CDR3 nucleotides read TGTGCCAGCAGTGGTCACAATGAGCAGTTCTTC.

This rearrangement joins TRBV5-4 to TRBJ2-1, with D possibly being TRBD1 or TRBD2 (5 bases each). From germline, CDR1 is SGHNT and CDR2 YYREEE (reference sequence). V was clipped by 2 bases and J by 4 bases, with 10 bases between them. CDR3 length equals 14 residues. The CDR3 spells CASSFGDPYNEQFF. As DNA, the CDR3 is TGTGCCAGCAGCTTCGGGGACCCTTACAATGAGCAGTTCTTC.

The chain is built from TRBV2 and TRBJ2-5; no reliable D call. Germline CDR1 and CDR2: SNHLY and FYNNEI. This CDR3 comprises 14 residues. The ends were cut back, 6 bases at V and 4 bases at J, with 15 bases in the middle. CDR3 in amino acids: CASSPTASSETQYF. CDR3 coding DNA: TGTGCCAGCAGCCCTACCGCTAGTTCAGAGACCCAGTACTTC.

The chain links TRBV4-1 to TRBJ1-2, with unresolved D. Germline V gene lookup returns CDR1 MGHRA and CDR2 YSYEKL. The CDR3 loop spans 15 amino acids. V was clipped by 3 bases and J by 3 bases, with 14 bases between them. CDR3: CASSHLADGYYGYTF. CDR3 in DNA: TGCGCCAGCAGCCATTTGGCGGACGGATACTATGGCTACACCTTC.

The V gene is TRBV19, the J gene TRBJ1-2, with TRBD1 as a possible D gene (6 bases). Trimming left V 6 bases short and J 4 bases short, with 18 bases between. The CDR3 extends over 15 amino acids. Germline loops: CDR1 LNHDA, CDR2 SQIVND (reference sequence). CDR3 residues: CASSYEQGMGYGYTF. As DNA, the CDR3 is TGTGCCAGTAGCTACGAGCAGGGGATGGGCTATGGCTACACCTTC. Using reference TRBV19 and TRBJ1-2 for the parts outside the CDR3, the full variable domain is DGGITQSPKYLFRKEGQNVTLSCEQNLNHDAMYWYRQDPGQGLRLIYYSQIVNDFQKGDIAEGYSVSREKKESFPLTVTSAQKNPTAFYLCASSYEQGMGYGYTFGSGTRLTVV.

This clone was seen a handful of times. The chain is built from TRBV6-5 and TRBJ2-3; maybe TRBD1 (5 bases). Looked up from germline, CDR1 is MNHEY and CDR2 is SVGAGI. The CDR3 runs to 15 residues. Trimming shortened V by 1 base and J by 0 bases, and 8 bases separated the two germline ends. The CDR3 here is CASSYFRASTDTQYF. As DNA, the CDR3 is TGTGCCAGCAGTTACTTCAGGGCTAGCACAGATACGCAGTATTTT.

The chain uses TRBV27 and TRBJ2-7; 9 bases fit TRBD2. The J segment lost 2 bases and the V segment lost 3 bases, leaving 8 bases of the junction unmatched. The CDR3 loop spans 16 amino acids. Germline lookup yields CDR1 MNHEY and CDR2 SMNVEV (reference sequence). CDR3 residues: CASSFPLTSGPYEQYF. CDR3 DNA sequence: TGTGCCAGCAGTTTCCCCCTCACTAGCGGGCCCTACGAGCAGTACTTC.

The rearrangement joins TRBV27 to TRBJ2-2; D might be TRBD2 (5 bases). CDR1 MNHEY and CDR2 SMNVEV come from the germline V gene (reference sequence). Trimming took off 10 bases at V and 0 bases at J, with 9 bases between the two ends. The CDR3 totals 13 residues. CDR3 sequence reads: CATRTPNTGELFF. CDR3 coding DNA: TGTGCCACCAGGACTCCGAACACCGGGGAGCTGTTTTTT.

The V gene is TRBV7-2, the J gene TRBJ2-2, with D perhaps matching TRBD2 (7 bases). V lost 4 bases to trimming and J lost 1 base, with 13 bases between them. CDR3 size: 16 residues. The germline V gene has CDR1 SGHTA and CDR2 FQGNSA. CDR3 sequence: CASSSVGGLNTGELFF. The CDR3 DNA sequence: TGTGCCAGCAGCTCCGTGGGGGGGCTGAACACCGGGGAGCTGTTTTTT.

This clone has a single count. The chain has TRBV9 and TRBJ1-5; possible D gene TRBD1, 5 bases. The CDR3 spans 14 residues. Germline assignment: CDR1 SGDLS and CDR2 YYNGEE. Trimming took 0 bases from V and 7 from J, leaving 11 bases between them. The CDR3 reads CASSVEGVGQPQHF. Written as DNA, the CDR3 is TGTGCCAGCAGCGTAGAAGGGGTTGGGCAGCCCCAGCATTTT.

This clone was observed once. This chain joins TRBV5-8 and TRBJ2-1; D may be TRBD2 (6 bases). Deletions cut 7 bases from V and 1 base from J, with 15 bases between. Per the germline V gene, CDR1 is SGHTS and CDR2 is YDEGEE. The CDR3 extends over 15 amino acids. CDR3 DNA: TGTGCCAGCGTGAGGAGGGGTTTTTCCTACAATGAGCAGTTCTTC. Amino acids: CASVRRGFSYNEQFF. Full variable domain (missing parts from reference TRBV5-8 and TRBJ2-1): EAGVTQSPTHLIKTRGQQATLRCSPISGHTSVYWYQQALGLGLQFLLWYDEGEERNRGNFPPRFSGRQFPNYSSELNVNALELEDSALYLCASVRRGFSYNEQFFGPGTRLTVL.

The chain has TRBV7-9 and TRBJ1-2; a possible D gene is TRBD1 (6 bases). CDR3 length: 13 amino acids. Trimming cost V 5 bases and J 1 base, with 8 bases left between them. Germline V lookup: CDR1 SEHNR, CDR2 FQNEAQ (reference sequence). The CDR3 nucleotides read TGTGCCAGCAGCGGGGGCTTTAACTATGGCTACACCTTC. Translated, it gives CASSGGFNYGYTF.

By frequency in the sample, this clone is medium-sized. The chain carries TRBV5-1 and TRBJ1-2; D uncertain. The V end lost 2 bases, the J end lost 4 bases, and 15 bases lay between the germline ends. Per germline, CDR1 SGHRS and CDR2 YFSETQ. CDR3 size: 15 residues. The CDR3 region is CASSFHHTQFYGYTF. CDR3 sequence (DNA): TGCGCCAGCAGCTTCCACCATACACAATTCTATGGCTACACCTTC.

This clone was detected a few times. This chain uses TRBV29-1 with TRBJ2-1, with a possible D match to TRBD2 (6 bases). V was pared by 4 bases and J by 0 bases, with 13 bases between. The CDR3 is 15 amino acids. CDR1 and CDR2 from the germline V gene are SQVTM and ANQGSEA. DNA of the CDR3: TGCAGCGTTGGAGGCGGGCGGGACTCCTACAATGAGCAGTTCTTC. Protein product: CSVGGGRDSYNEQFF.

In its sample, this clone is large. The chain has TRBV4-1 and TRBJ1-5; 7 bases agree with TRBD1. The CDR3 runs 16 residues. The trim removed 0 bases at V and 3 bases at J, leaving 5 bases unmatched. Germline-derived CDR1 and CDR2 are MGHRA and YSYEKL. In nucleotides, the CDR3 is TGCGCCAGCAGCCAAGATTCGGGACAGCACAATCAGCCCCAGCATTTT. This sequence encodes CASSQDSGQHNQPQHF.

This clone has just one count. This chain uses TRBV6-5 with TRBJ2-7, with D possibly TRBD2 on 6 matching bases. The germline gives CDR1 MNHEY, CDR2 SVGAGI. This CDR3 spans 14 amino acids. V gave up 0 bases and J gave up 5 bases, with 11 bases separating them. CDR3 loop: CASSYSEGRNEQYF. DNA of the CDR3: TGTGCCAGCAGTTACTCGGAGGGAAGGAACGAGCAGTACTTC.

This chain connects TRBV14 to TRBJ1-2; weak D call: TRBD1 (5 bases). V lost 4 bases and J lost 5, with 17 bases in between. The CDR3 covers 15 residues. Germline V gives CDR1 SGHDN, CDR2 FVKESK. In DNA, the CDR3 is TGTGCCAGCAGCCGCCCGGGACCAAGCGATTATGGCTACACCTTC. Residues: CASSRPGPSDYGYTF.

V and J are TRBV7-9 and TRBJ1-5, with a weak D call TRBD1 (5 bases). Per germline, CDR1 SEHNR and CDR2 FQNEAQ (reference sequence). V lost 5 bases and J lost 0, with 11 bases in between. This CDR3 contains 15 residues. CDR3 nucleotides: TGTGCCAGCAGCCCCGACAGATTTAGCAATCAGCCCCAGCATTTT. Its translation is CASSPDRFSNQPQHF. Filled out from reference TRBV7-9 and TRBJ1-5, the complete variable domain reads DTGVSQNPRHKITKRGQNVTFRCDPISEHNRLYWYRQTLGQGPEFLTYFQNEAQLEKSRLLSDRFSAERPKGSFSTLEIQRTEQGDSAMYLCASSPDRFSNQPQHFGDGTRLSIL.

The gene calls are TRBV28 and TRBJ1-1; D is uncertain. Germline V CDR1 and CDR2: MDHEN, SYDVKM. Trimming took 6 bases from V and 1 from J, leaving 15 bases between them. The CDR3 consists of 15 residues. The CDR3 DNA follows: TGTGCCAGCAGACCCTCACGGTCGGGGAACACTGAAGCTTTCTTT. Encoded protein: CASRPSRSGNTEAFF.